Described below is a single TCR beta chain sequence and its context. Its cognate antigen is unknown. These data belong to a study of post-analysis software for immune sequencing data. CDR3 length: 12 amino acids. Per the germline V gene, CDR1 is ENHRY and CDR2 is SYGVKD. Trimming removed 7 bases at V and 8 bases at J, with 14 bases between. Built from TCR beta cDNA, the libraries had unique molecular identifiers in them. Each CDR3 protein is one row after TCRdb ran MiXCR on the PCR reads. The sample has 450,000 to 700,000 distinct CDR3 sequences; around 44% are singletons. Study findings and constraints: TRBV5-6, TRBV5-1 and TRBV20-1 belonged to a set of about 5 TRBV segments that were more frequent in patients than controls.

The chain uses TRBV10-3 and TRBJ1-1; D may be TRBD1 (5 bases). The sample taken for sequencing was blood. The clonotype was recovered from a girl aged 10 to 17 with multiple sclerosis. The CDR3 bases are TGTGCCATCAAAGAGACAGCATTGGAAGCTTTCTTT. It yields the protein CAIKETALEAFF.